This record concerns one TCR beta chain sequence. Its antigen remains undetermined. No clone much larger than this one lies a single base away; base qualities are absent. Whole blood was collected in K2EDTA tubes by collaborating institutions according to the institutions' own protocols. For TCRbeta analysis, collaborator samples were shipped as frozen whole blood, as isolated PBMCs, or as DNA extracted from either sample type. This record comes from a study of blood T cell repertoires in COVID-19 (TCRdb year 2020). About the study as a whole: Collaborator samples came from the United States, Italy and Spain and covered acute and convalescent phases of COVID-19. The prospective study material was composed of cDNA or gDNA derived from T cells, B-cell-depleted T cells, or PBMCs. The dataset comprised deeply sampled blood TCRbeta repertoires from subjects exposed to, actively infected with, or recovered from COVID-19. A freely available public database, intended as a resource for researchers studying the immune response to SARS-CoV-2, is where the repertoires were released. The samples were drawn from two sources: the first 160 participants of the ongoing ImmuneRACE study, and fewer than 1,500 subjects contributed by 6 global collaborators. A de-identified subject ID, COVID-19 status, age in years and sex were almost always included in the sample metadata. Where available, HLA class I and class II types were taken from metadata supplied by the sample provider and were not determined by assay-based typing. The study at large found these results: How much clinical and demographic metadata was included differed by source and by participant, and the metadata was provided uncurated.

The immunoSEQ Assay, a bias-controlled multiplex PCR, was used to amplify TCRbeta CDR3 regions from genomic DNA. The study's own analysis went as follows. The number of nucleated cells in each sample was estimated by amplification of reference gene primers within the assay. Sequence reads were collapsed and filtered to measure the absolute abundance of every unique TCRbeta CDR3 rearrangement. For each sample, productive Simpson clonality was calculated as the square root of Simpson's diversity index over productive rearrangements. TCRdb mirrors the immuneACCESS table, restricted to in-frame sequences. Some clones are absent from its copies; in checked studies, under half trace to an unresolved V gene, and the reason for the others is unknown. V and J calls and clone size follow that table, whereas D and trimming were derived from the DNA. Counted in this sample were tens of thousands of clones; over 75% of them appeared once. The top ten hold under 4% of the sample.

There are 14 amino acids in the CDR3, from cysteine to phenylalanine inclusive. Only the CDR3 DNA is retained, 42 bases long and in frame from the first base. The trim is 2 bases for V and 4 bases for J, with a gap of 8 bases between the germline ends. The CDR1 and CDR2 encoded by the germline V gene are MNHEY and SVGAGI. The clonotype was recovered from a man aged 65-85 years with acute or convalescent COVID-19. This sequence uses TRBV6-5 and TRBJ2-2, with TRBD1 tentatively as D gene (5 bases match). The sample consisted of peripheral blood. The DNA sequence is TGTGCCAGCAGTTACAGGGGTGGCACCGGGGAGCTGTTTTTT. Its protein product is CASSYRGGTGELFF.